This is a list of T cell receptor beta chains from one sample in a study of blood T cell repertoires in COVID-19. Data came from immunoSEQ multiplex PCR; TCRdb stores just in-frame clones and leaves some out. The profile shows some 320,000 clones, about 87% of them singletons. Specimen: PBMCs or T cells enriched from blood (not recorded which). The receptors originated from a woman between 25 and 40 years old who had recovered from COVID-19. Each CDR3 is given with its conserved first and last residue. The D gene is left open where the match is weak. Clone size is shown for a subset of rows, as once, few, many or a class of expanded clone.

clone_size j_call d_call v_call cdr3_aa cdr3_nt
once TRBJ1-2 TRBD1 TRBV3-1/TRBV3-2 CASSQFGQGFYGYTF TGTGCCAGCAGCCAATTCGGACAGGGGTTCTATGGCTACACCTTC
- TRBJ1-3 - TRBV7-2 CASSYGGYSGNTIYF TGTGCCAGCTCCTATGGGGGGTACTCTGGAAACACCATATATTTT
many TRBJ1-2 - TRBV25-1 CASTPGGTRQGADGYTF TGTGCCAGCACCCCTGGAGGGACGCGGCAGGGAGCGGATGGCTACACCTTC
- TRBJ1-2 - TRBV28 CASRGPTGLGYTF TGTGCCAGCAGGGGTCCCACAGGGCTGGGCTACACCTTC
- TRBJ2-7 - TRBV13 CASSLQAGRGYEQYF TGTGCCAGCAGCTTACAGGCAGGGCGGGGATACGAGCAGTACTTC
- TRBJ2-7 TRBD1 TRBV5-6 CASSFRYRGPLLEQYF TGTGCCAGCAGCTTCCGTTACAGGGGGCCTCTTCTCGAGCAGTACTTC
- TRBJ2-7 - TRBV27 CASSLFSGYEQYF TGTGCCAGCAGTCTATTCAGCGGCTACGAGCAGTACTTC
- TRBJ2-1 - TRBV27 CASSSRGLEQFF TGTGCCAGCAGTTCCCGCGGCCTTGAGCAGTTCTTC
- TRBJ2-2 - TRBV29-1 CSVGQSLNTGELFF TGCAGCGTTGGACAGTCCTTAAACACCGGGGAGCTGTTTTTT
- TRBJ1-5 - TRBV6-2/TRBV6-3 CASSLRGRGTYNQPQHF TGTGCCAGCAGTCTCCGGGGGAGAGGGACGTACAATCAGCCCCAGCATTTT
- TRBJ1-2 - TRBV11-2 CASSLGPRDNNYGYTF TGTGCCAGCAGCTTAGGGCCCAGGGATAATAACTATGGCTACACCTTC
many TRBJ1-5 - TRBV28 CASSLLIGYGRASSSSRAQHF TGTGCCAGCAGTTTATTAATTGGATACGGAAGGGCCTCGTCGTCGAGCAGGGCCCAGCATTTT
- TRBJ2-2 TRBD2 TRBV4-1 CASSQRAGGRTGELFF TGCGCCAGCAGCCAACGAGCGGGGGGGCGCACCGGGGAGCTGTTTTTT
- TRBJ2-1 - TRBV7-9 CASILYNEQFF TGTGCCAGCATCCTCTACAATGAGCAGTTCTTC
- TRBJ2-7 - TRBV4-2 CASSQQTQGGEQYF TGTGCCAGCAGCCAACAAACTCAGGGAGGCGAGCAGTACTTC
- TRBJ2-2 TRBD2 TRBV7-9 CASSRSSGGNTGELFF TGTGCCAGCAGCAGGAGTAGCGGGGGAAACACCGGGGAGCTGTTTTTT
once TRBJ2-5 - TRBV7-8 CASSWARGGEETQYF TGTGCCAGCAGCTGGGCCAGAGGGGGTGAAGAGACCCAGTACTTC
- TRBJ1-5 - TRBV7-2 CASSLGRYQPQHF TGTGCCAGCAGCTTAGGCCGGTATCAGCCCCAGCATTTT
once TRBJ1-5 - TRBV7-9 CASSLDSDSNQPQHF TGTGCCAGCAGCTTGGACAGCGATAGCAATCAGCCCCAGCATTTT
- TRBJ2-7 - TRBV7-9 CASSLVQGSYEQYF TGTGCCAGCAGCTTAGTACAGGGATCCTACGAGCAGTACTTC
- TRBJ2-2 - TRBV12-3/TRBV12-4 CASSSTGTGELFF TGTGCCAGCAGTTCCACAGGGACCGGGGAGCTGTTTTTT
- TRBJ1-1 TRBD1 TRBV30 CAWMTRGGAGNTEAFF TGTGCCTGGATGACGAGAGGGGGCGCCGGGAACACTGAAGCTTTCTTT
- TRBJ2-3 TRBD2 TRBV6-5 CASSFLAVSTDTQYF TGTGCCAGCAGCTTCCTAGCGGTTAGCACAGATACGCAGTATTTT
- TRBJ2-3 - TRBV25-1 CASSTGSGTDTQYF TGTGCCAGCTCGACCGGTTCGGGGACAGATACGCAGTATTTT
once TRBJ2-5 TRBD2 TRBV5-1 CASSALAGGDETQYF TGCGCCAGCAGCGCTCTAGCGGGGGGGGACGAGACCCAGTACTTC
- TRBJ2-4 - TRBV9 CASSVGGAKNIQYF TGTGCCAGCAGCGTAGGCGGAGCCAAAAACATTCAGTACTTC
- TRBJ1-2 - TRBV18 CASSPPRGGEGYTF TGTGCCAGCTCACCACCGAGGGGAGGAGAAGGCTACACCTTC
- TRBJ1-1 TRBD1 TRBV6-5 CASSVTGFTEAFF TGTGCCAGCAGCGTGACAGGGTTCACTGAAGCTTTCTTT
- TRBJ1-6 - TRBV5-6 CASSLGGVSSPLHF TGTGCCAGCAGCTTGGGGGGAGTTAGTTCACCCCTCCACTTT
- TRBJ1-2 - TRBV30 CAWSVESAGGYTF TGTGCCTGGAGTGTTGAGTCTGCAGGTGGCTACACCTTC
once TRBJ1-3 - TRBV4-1 CASSQLSGAWASGNTIYF TGCGCCAGCAGCCAACTATCTGGGGCGTGGGCCTCTGGAAACACCATATATTTT
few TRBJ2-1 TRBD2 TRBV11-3 CASSSGLAGGADEQFF TGTGCCAGCAGCTCCGGACTAGCGGGGGGGGCGGATGAGCAGTTCTTC
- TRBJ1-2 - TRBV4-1 CASSQVAADDGYTF TGCGCCAGCAGCCAGGTAGCCGCAGACGATGGCTACACCTTC
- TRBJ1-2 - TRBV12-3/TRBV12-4 CASRGGHGYTF TGTGCCAGCAGGGGAGGCCATGGCTACACCTTC
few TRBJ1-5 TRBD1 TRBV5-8 CASSLGWDRGGQPQHF TGTGCCAGCAGCTTGGGGTGGGACAGGGGTGGTCAGCCCCAGCATTTT
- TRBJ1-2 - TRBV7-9 CASSTTGRANYGYTF TGTGCCAGCAGCACCACAGGACGGGCTAACTATGGCTACACCTTC
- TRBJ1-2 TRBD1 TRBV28 CASSLLSGTGSSGYTF TGTGCCAGCAGTTTATTGAGCGGGACAGGGTCTAGTGGCTACACCTTC
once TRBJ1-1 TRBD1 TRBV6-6 CASSYSQGAGTEAFF TGTGCCAGCAGTTATTCCCAGGGGGCAGGTACTGAAGCTTTCTTT
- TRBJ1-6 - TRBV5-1 CASSPRGGDNSPLHF TGCGCCAGCAGCCCTCGAGGGGGGGACAATTCACCCCTCCACTTT
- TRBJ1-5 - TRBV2 CASSEEEGVQPQHF TGTGCCAGCAGTGAAGAGGAGGGAGTTCAGCCCCAGCATTTT
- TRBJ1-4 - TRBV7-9 CASRRGQLEKLFF TGTGCCTCCAGGCGGGGGCAATTGGAAAAACTGTTTTTT
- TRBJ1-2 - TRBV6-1 CASSELAYGYTF TGTGCCAGCAGTGAATTGGCCTATGGCTACACCTTC
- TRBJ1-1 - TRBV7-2 CASSSSQGWYTEAFF TGTGCCAGCAGCTCGTCACAGGGTTGGTACACTGAAGCTTTCTTT
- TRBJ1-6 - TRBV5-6 CASSNSYNSPLHF TGTGCCAGCAGCAACAGCTATAATTCACCCCTCCACTTT
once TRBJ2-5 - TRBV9 CASSPGGPETQYF TGTGCCAGCAGCCCTGGGGGCCCGGAGACCCAGTACTTC
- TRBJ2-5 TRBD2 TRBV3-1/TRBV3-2 CASSQDLRLAGSLAETQYF TGTGCCAGCAGCCAAGATCTTCGGCTAGCGGGGTCGTTGGCAGAGACCCAGTACTTC
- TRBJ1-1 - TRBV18 CASSRPGGRDTEAFF TGTGCCAGCTCACGGCCGGGAGGCAGGGACACTGAAGCTTTCTTT
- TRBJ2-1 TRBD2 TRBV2 CASSPTPSGGHNEQFF TGTGCCAGTTCACCCACCCCTAGCGGGGGGCACAATGAGCAGTTCTTC